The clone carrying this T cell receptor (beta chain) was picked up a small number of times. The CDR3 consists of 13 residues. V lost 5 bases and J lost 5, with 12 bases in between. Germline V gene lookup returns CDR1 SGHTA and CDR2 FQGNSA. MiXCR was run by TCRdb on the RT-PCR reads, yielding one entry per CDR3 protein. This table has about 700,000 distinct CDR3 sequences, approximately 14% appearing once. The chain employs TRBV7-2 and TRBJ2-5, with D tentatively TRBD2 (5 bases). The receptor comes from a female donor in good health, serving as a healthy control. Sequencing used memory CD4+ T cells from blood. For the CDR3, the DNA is TGTGCCAGCAGCACCGGACTTGGGGAGACCCAGTACTTC. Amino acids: CASSTGLGETQYF.